This T cell receptor (beta chain) was sequenced in a study of neurological immune-mediated disorders. The cDNA came from 5'RACE with 10-nucleotide random UMIs. Whenever a sequencing run was performed, it yielded over 170 million TCR-beta sequences from 15-18 subjects. TCRdb recomputed calls from the 5' RACE reads with MiXCR, one row per CDR3 protein. The table lists some 46,000 distinct CDR3 sequences, 10% to 13% of them singletons. V was shortened by 3 bases and J by 0 bases, with 12 bases between the two germline ends. This CDR3 spans 15 amino acids. Germline values: CDR1 DFQATT, CDR2 SNEGSKA (reference sequence). General study results and limits: TCR-beta repertoires seemed private in all groups, with no expanded CDR3 amino acid sequences shared.

At least ten counts were recorded for this clonotype. Its matching antigen is unknown. The sequence derives from a man aged 70 or older with HTLV-1-associated myelopathy (HAM/TSP). The chain is built from TRBV20-1 and TRBJ1-3; D ambiguous. Material: PBMCs. The CDR3: CSASPSGGSGNTIYF. DNA of the CDR3: TGCAGTGCTAGCCCCTCGGGCGGCTCTGGAAACACCATATATTTT.